The source of this T cell receptor (beta chain) is a study of T-cell reconstitution after alpha-beta-depleted transplantation in children. Study results and caveats: By one year post-transplant, T-cell counts and diversity largely arose from T cells that were newly produced. TCRbeta diversity was high at day 60 in some patients (a result of surviving recipient T cells and thymic progenitors). After transplant, at about two months, alpha-beta T cells were reportedly derived from several hundred expanded graft clones.

Unique molecular identifiers were incorporated when the TCRbeta library was constructed. Each CDR3 protein gets one entry after TCRdb re-called the PCR reads with MiXCR. Of 330,000 or so distinct CDR3 sequences listed, about a tenth were seen once; the top ten hold about 8%. Points on this clonotype: Its antigen is unidentified.

Per the germline V gene, CDR1 is SEHNR and CDR2 is FQNEAQ (reference sequence). The ends were cut back, 1 base at V and 2 bases at J, with 9 bases in the middle. CDR3 length: 14 amino acids. The source of this sequence is a boy younger than two with acute myeloid leukemia, due to receive a stem cell transplant. The rearrangement links TRBV7-9 to TRBJ2-7; D might be TRBD1 or TRBD2, each matching 5 bases. Specimen: PBMCs, collected before TCRalphabeta/CD19-depleted stem cell transplant. The CDR3 loop is CASSLGGPTYEQYF. DNA of the CDR3: TGTGCCAGCAGCTTAGGGGGACCGACCTACGAGCAGTACTTC. Full variable domain (missing parts from reference TRBV7-9 and TRBJ2-7): DTGVSQNPRHKITKRGQNVTFRCDPISEHNRLYWYRQTLGQGPEFLTYFQNEAQLEKSRLLSDRFSAERPKGSFSTLEIQRTEQGDSAMYLCASSLGGPTYEQYFGPGTRLTVT.